The 21 T cell receptor beta chains below all came from one sample that was sequenced in a study of Ad26.COV2.S vaccination and SARS-CoV-2 variants (dated by TCRdb to the early 2020s). Library generation was performed with the immunoSEQ multiplex PCR assay. TCRdb carries this immuneACCESS record with in-frame sequences only. Its versions omit some clonotypes, under half of them owing to an unresolved V gene in the studies checked, with the rest unexplained. The sample profile shows about 350,000 clones; about 85% of them were found once. Jointly, the top ten make up 6.4% of the sample. Sample treatment or condition, as interpreted from the label and publication: about 20 received Ad26.COV2.S at low or high dose, single or two shots; about 5 received placebo; per-sample allocation not given. For vaccine and placebo recipients, repertoires were sequenced using samples collected on day 63 after the first injection.

The starting material was peripheral blood, obtained in a trial of Ad26.COV2.S vaccine versus placebo. These receptors came from a person aged 18-65 years who received the Ad26.COV2.S COVID-19 vaccine or a placebo.

The rearrangement uses TRBV9 and TRBJ2-3; D tentatively fits TRBD1 or TRBD2 (5 bases each). Germline V gives CDR1 SGDLS, CDR2 YYNGEE. V lost 4 bases and J 0 bases, leaving 18 bases between the germline ends. This CDR3 is built from 17 residues. CDR3 in amino acids: CASSMGRTLSSTDTQYF. The CDR3 DNA reads as TGTGCCAGCAGCATGGGACGGACTCTTTCCAGCACAGATACGCAGTATTTT.

This chain joins TRBV7-9 and TRBJ2-1, with D unclear. Deletions cut 2 bases from V and 7 bases from J, with 12 bases between. CDR1 SEHNR and CDR2 FQNEAQ come from the germline V gene (reference sequence). This CDR3 has 14 amino acids. The CDR3 reads CASSLSTTRNEQFF. As DNA, the CDR3 is TGTGCCAGCAGCTTATCTACCACACGGAATGAGCAGTTCTTC.

The table lists this clone with a count of one. CDR3 residues: CSASRPPNTEAFF. CDR3 nucleotide sequence: TGCAGTGCCAGTAGGCCCCCGAACACTGAAGCTTTCTTT. V and J are TRBV20-1 and TRBJ1-1, with D unclear. This CDR3 region has 13 residues. The V end was cut by 6 bases, the J end by 1 base, with 12 bases between. Germline V gives CDR1 DFQATT, CDR2 SNEGSKA (reference sequence).

The chain combines TRBV4-2 with TRBJ1-2; 7 bases map to TRBD1. Germline V gene data show CDR1 as LGHNA and CDR2 as YNFKEQ. The CDR3 consists of 16 residues. V trimming: 3 bases; J trimming: 4 bases; junction bases outside the gene matches: 11. This CDR3 is CASSHPLAGGSYGYTF. The CDR3 DNA reads as TGTGCCAGCAGCCATCCCCTGGCAGGGGGGAGCTATGGCTACACCTTC.

V and J are TRBV10-3 and TRBJ1-2; TRBD1 matches 7 bases. V dropped 5 bases and J dropped 6; count of bases not matched to a gene: 3. CDR1 and CDR2 (germline): ENHRY, SYGVKD. The CDR3 is made up of 12 amino acids. CDR3 nucleotides: TGTGCCATCAGTCAGGGGGGAAATGGCTACACCTTC. This translates into CAISQGGNGYTF.

The chain couples TRBV9 to TRBJ2-5; D is possibly TRBD2 (5 bases). Trimming stripped 4 bases from V and 4 bases from J, with 20 bases between. This CDR3 contains 16 residues. CDR1 and CDR2 (germline): SGDLS, YYNGEE. The chain's CDR3 is CASSFTRERLGETQYF. The DNA for the CDR3 is TGTGCCAGCAGCTTCACCCGGGAAAGACTGGGAGAGACCCAGTACTTC.

This sequence joins TRBV4-1 and TRBJ1-3; a possible D gene is TRBD1 (5 bases). In germline, CDR1 is MGHRA, CDR2 YSYEKL. The CDR3 extends over 16 amino acids. V was shortened by 5 bases and J by 0 bases, with 14 bases between the two germline ends. CDR3 sequence: CASSGGIVSSGNTIYF. The CDR3 DNA follows: TGCGCCAGCAGCGGGGGAATCGTAAGCTCTGGAAACACCATATATTTT.

J is TRBJ1-1 and V is TRBV7-9; D might be TRBD1 (6 bases). The CDR3 has 13 amino acids. V was clipped by 5 bases and J by 6 bases, with 13 bases between them. Germline V gene lookup returns CDR1 SEHNR and CDR2 FQNEAQ (reference sequence). The CDR3 DNA reads as TGTGCCAGCAGCCCCGACAGGTTAGCTGAAGCTTTCTTT. Translating it yields CASSPDRLAEAFF.

V usage is TRBV10-1 and J usage is TRBJ1-1; TRBD1 agrees at 8 bases. The trim removed 8 bases at V and 1 base at J, leaving 15 bases unmatched. Germline V gene lookup returns CDR1 WNHNN and CDR2 SYGVQD (reference sequence). CDR3 length equals 17 residues. The CDR3 DNA sequence: TGCGCCAGCCGTCCCCGGGGACAGGTGTCTCAGAACACTGAAGCTTTCTTT. It encodes CASRPRGQVSQNTEAFF.

This chain links TRBV5-1 with TRBJ1-1; D not resolved. The V gene's germline CDR1 is SGHRS and CDR2 YFSETQ. Deletions cut 0 bases from V and 4 bases from J, with 10 bases between. The CDR3 has 14 residues. DNA for the CDR3: TGCGCCAGCAGCTTGGAACGAGTGGGCACTGAAGCTTTCTTT. The encoded protein is CASSLERVGTEAFF.

The chain couples TRBV6-6 to TRBJ1-5; TRBD1 aligns across 10 bases. Looked up from germline, CDR1 is MNHNY and CDR2 is SVGAGI (reference sequence). V gave up 2 bases and J gave up 8 bases; unmatched junction bases: 3. The CDR3 is 14 residues long. CDR3 sequence reads: CASSYGDRGEPQHF. The CDR3 DNA reads TGTGCCAGCAGTTACGGGGACAGGGGAGAGCCCCAGCATTTT.

This clone was counted once. V usage is TRBV19 and J usage is TRBJ2-1, with 12 bases fitting TRBD2. There are 17 residues in the CDR3. The germline V gene has CDR1 LNHDA and CDR2 SQIVND (reference sequence). J was trimmed by 0 bases and V by 5 bases; bases with no gene match: 5. The CDR3, as DNA: TGTGCCAGTAGTTGGACTAGCGGGATTAACTCCTACAATGAGCAGTTCTTC. It specifies CASSWTSGINSYNEQFF.

V is TRBV6-2 or TRBV6-3 and J is TRBJ2-7; 9 bases are shared with TRBD1. Per the germline V gene, CDR1 is MNHEY and CDR2 is SVGEGT. Trimming at V came to 6 bases and at J to 5 bases, leaving 5 bases not matched to a gene. This CDR3 is 13 amino acids long. The CDR3 nucleotides read TGTGCCAGCAGCCGGGACAGGGACCACGAGCAGTACTTC. Translated: CASSRDRDHEQYF.

This sequence joins TRBV30 and TRBJ1-2; 9 bases align to TRBD1. The V gene end was trimmed by 5 bases and the J gene end by 1 base; junction bases not matched to a gene: 8. From germline, CDR1 is GTSNPN and CDR2 SVGIG (reference sequence). The CDR3 has 15 amino acids. CDR3 DNA: TGTGCCTGGGAACAGGGGGCTACCCGTAACTATGGCTACACCTTC. Its translation: CAWEQGATRNYGYTF.

This chain uses TRBV18 with TRBJ1-3; 7 positions match TRBD1. J was trimmed by 5 bases and V by 8 bases; bases with no gene match: 9. Germline loops: CDR1 KGHSH, CDR2 LQKENI. This CDR3 spans 14 amino acids. CDR3 region: CASRSPGQRNTIYF. In nucleotides, the CDR3 is TGTGCCAGCCGGTCACCGGGACAGAGAAACACCATATATTTT. Combining the CDR3 with reference TRBV18 and TRBJ1-3 gives the whole variable domain NAGVMQNPRHLVRRRGQEARLRCSPMKGHSHVYWYRQLPEEGLKFMVYLQKENIIDESGMPKERFSAEFPKEGPSILRIQQVVRGDSAAYFCASRSPGQRNTIYFGEGSWLTVV.

The chain recombines TRBV5-5 with TRBJ2-7; TRBD1 agrees at 9 bases. This CDR3 is built from 18 residues. V trimming: 6 bases; J trimming: 0 bases; junction bases outside the gene matches: 16. Looked up from germline, CDR1 is SGHKS and CDR2 is YYEKEE (reference sequence). Written as DNA, the CDR3 is TGTGCCAGCAACCCACAGGGGGCACTCGGGGGAAGCTCCTACGAGCAGTACTTC. This codes for CASNPQGALGGSSYEQYF.

In this sample, this clone turned up once. The CDR3: CASRPEPWYNEQFF. The CDR3 DNA reads as TGTGCCAGCAGACCAGAGCCATGGTACAATGAGCAGTTCTTC. The rearrangement links TRBV2 to TRBJ2-1; unclear D gene. This CDR3 has 14 residues. V was clipped by 6 bases and J by 4 bases, with 13 bases between them. Germline values: CDR1 SNHLY, CDR2 FYNNEI.

The chain employs TRBV7-9 and TRBJ1-1, with D uncertain. V was trimmed by 2 bases and J by 5 bases, leaving 9 bases between them. Germline-derived CDR1 and CDR2 are SEHNR and FQNEAQ (reference sequence). CDR3 length: 13 amino acids. In DNA form, the CDR3 reads TGTGCCAGCAGCTTAAGTGAACGGACTGAAGCTTTCTTT. Amino acids: CASSLSERTEAFF. Looking up the rest from reference TRBV7-9 and TRBJ1-1 gives the full variable domain: DTGVSQNPRHKITKRGQNVTFRCDPISEHNRLYWYRQTLGQGPEFLTYFQNEAQLEKSRLLSDRFSAERPKGSFSTLEIQRTEQGDSAMYLCASSLSERTEAFFGQGTRLTVV.

This chain links TRBV7-7 with TRBJ2-7; a weak D match, TRBD2 (6 bases). V gave up 1 base and J gave up 3 bases, with 13 bases separating them. Germline-derived CDR1 and CDR2 are SSHAT and FNYEAQ (reference sequence). The CDR3 has 15 residues. The CDR3 DNA sequence: TGTGCCAGCAGCTTAGGTTCTAGCGAGGTCTACGAGCAGTACTTC. It encodes CASSLGSSEVYEQYF.

This chain links TRBV28 with TRBJ1-2; D might be TRBD1 (5 bases). CDR1 MDHEN and CDR2 SYDVKM come from the germline V gene. V dropped 3 bases and J dropped 4 bases, with 9 bases sitting between them. This CDR3 has 13 amino acids. The CDR3 region is CASSLGGGYGYTF. The DNA for the CDR3 is TGTGCCAGCAGTTTGGGGGGTGGCTATGGCTACACCTTC.

This clone was picked up one time. The chain employs TRBV14 and TRBJ2-5, with no clear D. V dropped 0 bases and J dropped 5 bases, with 10 bases sitting between them. The CDR3 consists of 14 residues. CDR1 SGHDN and CDR2 FVKESK come from the germline V gene. CDR3 protein: CASSQEWGSETQYF. CDR3 sequence (DNA): TGTGCCAGCAGCCAAGAATGGGGATCGGAGACCCAGTACTTC.